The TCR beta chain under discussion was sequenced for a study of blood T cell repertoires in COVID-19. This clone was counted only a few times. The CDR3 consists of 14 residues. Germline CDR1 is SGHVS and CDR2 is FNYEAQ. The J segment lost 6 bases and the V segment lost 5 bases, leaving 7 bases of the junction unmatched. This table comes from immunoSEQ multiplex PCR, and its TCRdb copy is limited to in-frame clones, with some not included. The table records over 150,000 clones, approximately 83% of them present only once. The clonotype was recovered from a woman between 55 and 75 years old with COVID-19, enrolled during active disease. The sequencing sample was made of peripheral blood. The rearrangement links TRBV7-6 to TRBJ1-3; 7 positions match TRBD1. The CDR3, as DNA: TGTGCCAGCAGCCCTCGAGGGGGCAAAAACACCATATATTTT. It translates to CASSPRGGKNTIYF.